This T cell receptor (beta chain) was captured by sequencing in a study of T cell responses to AZD1222 COVID-19 vaccine. At the level of the study: Second-dose intervals of approximately 4 or approximately 12 weeks were pooled. Findings of the study overall: Receipt of two AZD1222 doses was followed by a rise in Spike-specific TCR breadth and depth. Repertoires in all cases were sampled only once the peak T cell response had passed. Only a handful of individuals given AZD1222 were seropositive at baseline.

Generated by immunoSEQ multiplex PCR, the TCRdb table keeps only in-frame clones and is missing some. Here the sample spans under 100,000 clones, roughly 90% being singletons. Details on this clone: Its antigen is unknown.

This CDR3 has 15 residues. CDR1 SGDLS and CDR2 YYNGEE come from the germline V gene. V dropped 0 bases and J dropped 3 bases, with 10 bases sitting between them. Here the sequenced sample was peripheral blood, taken on day 0 of AZD1222 vaccination. The V call is TRBV9, the J call TRBJ1-5; D possibly corresponds to TRBD1 (5 bases). This TCR came from an adult in good health. CDR3 in DNA: TGTGCCAGCAGCGTAGATTCGGGGCCCAATCAGCCCCAGCATTTT. Protein: CASSVDSGPNQPQHF.